This is a list of T cell receptor beta chains from one sample in a study of T cells in Graves' hyperthyroidism and ophthalmopathy. TCRdb fed the multiplex PCR reads into MiXCR, producing one record per CDR3 protein. The sample includes fewer than 900,000 distinct CDR3 sequences, 16% of them seen just once. Sequencing was performed on blood. The receptors derive from a man in his late teens or twenties with Graves' hyperthyroidism. Each CDR3 is given with its conserved first and last residue. The D gene is left open where the match is weak. Rows may omit the clone size; those that give it use once, few, many or a size class.

clone_size j_call d_call v_call cdr3_aa cdr3_nt
few TRBJ2-7 NA TRBV29-1 CSVTGQLYEKQYF TGCAGCGTCACGGGACAACTCTACGAAAAGCAGTACTTC
NA TRBJ1-2 NA TRBV28 CASSLDILTGYTF TGTGCCAGCAGTTTAGATATCCTTACGGGCTACACCTTC
many TRBJ2-1 TRBD2 TRBV20-1 CSARGLLAGGDNEQFF TGCAGTGCTAGAGGCCTCCTAGCGGGAGGTGACAATGAGCAGTTCTTC
few TRBJ2-3 NA TRBV7-8 CASTPTWRSFTDTQYF TGTGCCAGCACCCCTACCTGGCGGTCCTTCACAGATACGCAGTATTTT
many TRBJ2-1 NA TRBV2 CASTLGHNEQFF TGTGCCAGCACACTAGGACATAATGAGCAGTTCTTC
few TRBJ2-1 TRBD2 TRBV15 CATRIGDYNVGQFF TGTGCCACCAGGATCGGGGACTACAATGTAGGGCAGTTCTTC
many TRBJ1-1 NA TRBV7-9 CASSSGSGSTEAFF TGTGCCAGCAGCTCAGGATCAGGGAGCACTGAAGCTTTCTTT
many TRBJ1-1 NA TRBV3-1 CASRPRTDASEAFF TGTGCCAGCAGACCCCGCACAGACGCGTCTGAAGCTTTCTTT
many TRBJ2-5 NA TRBV20-1 CSASSRPGAAPETQYF TGCAGTGCTAGCTCTCGGCCGGGAGCGGCCCCTGAGACCCAGTACTTC
few TRBJ1-5 NA TRBV6-5 CASSYGQNSNQPQHF TGTGCCAGCAGTTACGGACAAAATAGCAATCAGCCCCAGCATTTT
many TRBJ2-3 NA TRBV7-2 CASSKGGGTDTQYF TGTGCCAGCTCAAAAGGGGGAGGCACAGATACGCAGTATTTT
NA TRBJ2-3 NA TRBV12-5 CASGPTGPSIYTDTQYF TGTGCTAGTGGACCGACAGGACCAAGTATATACACAGATACGCAGTATTTT
NA TRBJ2-7 NA TRBV15 CATSRDSGRVNEQYF TGTGCCACCAGCAGAGATTCCGGGAGAGTAAACGAGCAGTACTTC
many TRBJ2-1 NA TRBV28 CASSLSLRGLNEQFF TGTGCCAGCAGTTTGTCCCTTAGAGGCCTCAATGAGCAGTTCTTC
many TRBJ2-2 TRBD1 TRBV28 CASSLGQDYTGELFF TGTGCCAGCAGTTTGGGACAGGATTACACCGGGGAGCTGTTTTTT
few TRBJ2-2 NA TRBV10-3 CAISDGGTGELFF TGTGCCATCAGTGACGGGGGCACCGGGGAGCTGTTTTTT
few TRBJ1-1 NA TRBV4-1 CASSQVLSRGGNTEAFF TGCGCCAGCAGCCAAGTTCTTTCCAGGGGTGGGAACACTGAAGCTTTCTTT
many TRBJ2-7 TRBD2 TRBV30 CAWGGGRYEQYF TGTGCTTGGGGTGGCGGGAGATACGAGCAGTACTTC
NA TRBJ2-3 TRBD2 TRBV7-9 CASSLISGLAELTDTQYF TGTGCCAGCAGCTTAATTTCGGGACTAGCGGAGCTCACAGATACGCAGTATTTT
NA TRBJ2-2 TRBD2 TRBV5-1 CASSLSLAGGTGELFF TGCGCCAGCAGCCTCTCCCTAGCGGGAGGGACCGGGGAGCTGTTTTTT
many TRBJ2-5 NA TRBV7-8 CASSLVGKTQYF TGTGCCAGCAGCTTAGTTGGGAAGACCCAGTACTTC
NA TRBJ1-5 NA TRBV28 CASRMAPQQPQHF TGTGCCAGCAGAATGGCCCCTCAGCAGCCCCAGCATTTT
few TRBJ2-7 NA TRBV6-5 CASSYPGLTSYEQYF TGTGCCAGCAGTTACCCTGGACTAACTTCCTACGAGCAGTACTTC
many TRBJ2-3 TRBD1 TRBV20-1 CSVLGGTGGTDTQYF TGCAGCGTTTTAGGCGGGACAGGGGGCACAGATACGCAGTATTTT
few TRBJ2-1 NA TRBV5-1 CASSPDVYSYNEQFF TGCGCCAGCAGCCCGGACGTCTACTCCTACAATGAGCAGTTCTTC
NA TRBJ1-5 NA TRBV5-5 CASSSAQSNQPQHF TGTGCCAGCAGTTCGGCCCAGAGCAATCAGCCCCAGCATTTT
NA TRBJ2-3 NA TRBV30 CAWSVFAAGADTQYF TGTGCCTGGAGTGTATTTGCAGCCGGAGCAGATACGCAGTATTTT
many TRBJ2-7 NA TRBV28 CASSLTGTSNYEQYF TGTGCCAGCAGTTTAACCGGGACTTCGAACTACGAGCAGTACTTC
NA TRBJ1-2 NA TRBV5-8 CASSSKGTYGYTF TGTGCCAGCAGCTCCAAAGGAACCTATGGCTACACCTTC
many TRBJ2-7 TRBD2 TRBV20-1 CSARALLAGSYEQYF TGCAGTGCTAGAGCCCTACTAGCGGGAAGTTACGAGCAGTACTTC
many TRBJ2-2 NA TRBV7-3 CASSVGAGELFF TGTGCCAGCAGCGTCGGGGCCGGGGAGCTGTTTTTT
few TRBJ2-3 NA TRBV28 CASSSPLRVRSNTQYF TGTGCCAGCAGTTCCCCCCTCCGGGTCCGATCGAATACGCAGTATTTT
NA TRBJ1-1 NA TRBV4-1 CASSQDLGQRNTEAFF TGCGCCAGCAGCCAAGATCTAGGGCAGAGGAACACTGAAGCTTTCTTT
few TRBJ1-1 TRBD1 TRBV11-1 CASSHWDRGTEAFF TGTGCCAGCAGCCATTGGGACAGGGGCACTGAAGCTTTCTTT
many TRBJ1-4 NA TRBV28 CASSGGPNNEKLFF TGTGCCAGCAGTGGGGGACCGAATAATGAAAAACTGTTTTTT
many TRBJ2-5 TRBD1 TRBV28 CASSDQQGSGETQYF TGTGCCAGCAGTGATCAACAGGGGTCGGGTGAGACCCAGTACTTC
many TRBJ2-7 NA TRBV29-1 CSVGTAVYEQYF TGCAGCGTTGGGACAGCCGTCTACGAGCAGTACTTC
NA TRBJ2-5 NA TRBV9 CASSVDRQVGETQYF TGTGCCAGCAGCGTAGATAGACAGGTGGGAGAGACCCAGTACTTC
NA TRBJ2-7 NA TRBV19 CASSIGGGDEQYF TGTGCCAGTAGTATTGGAGGGGGCGACGAGCAGTACTTC
many TRBJ1-2 TRBD1 TRBV7-9 CASSPGGTSYGYTF TGTGCCAGCAGTCCAGGGGGCACGAGCTATGGCTACACCTTC
NA TRBJ2-1 NA TRBV7-6 CASSLGVGVSYNEQFF TGTGCCAGCAGCTTAGGGGTGGGGGTCTCCTACAATGAGCAGTTCTTC
NA TRBJ2-7 NA TRBV20-1 CSARRGSGREQYF TGCAGTGCTAGGAGGGGTAGCGGTCGCGAGCAGTACTTC
NA TRBJ2-5 NA TRBV29-1 CSVAGGGETQYF TGCAGCGTTGCAGGGGGGGGGGAGACCCAGTACTTC
few TRBJ2-2 NA TRBV7-2 CASSFFYGELFF TGTGCCAGCAGCTTTTTTTACGGGGAGCTGTTTTTT
NA TRBJ1-1 NA TRBV18 CASSPREGVGEAFF TGTGCCAGCTCACCCCGGGAGGGGGTTGGTGAAGCTTTCTTT
many TRBJ2-1 NA TRBV30 CAWANTEQFF TGTGCCTGGGCTAACACTGAGCAGTTCTTC
NA TRBJ1-2 NA TRBV29-1 CSVEEQGHYGYTF TGCAGCGTTGAAGAGCAGGGGCACTATGGCTACACCTTC
few TRBJ2-7 TRBD2 TRBV6-2/TRBV6-3 CASSYSSSGSVYEQYF TGTGCCAGCAGTTACTCGAGCAGCGGGAGTGTCTACGAGCAGTACTTC
NA TRBJ1-5 NA TRBV6-2/TRBV6-3 CATAGGNSNQPQHF TGTGCCACCGCGGGAGGCAATAGCAATCAGCCCCAGCATTTT
many TRBJ1-6 NA TRBV2 CASSVGDLAAYNSPLHF TGTGCCAGCAGTGTAGGGGACCTTGCGGCCTATAATTCACCCCTCCACTTT
many TRBJ2-7 NA TRBV15 CATSRDGGSSYEQYF TGTGCCACCAGCAGAGATGGGGGCAGCTCCTACGAGCAGTACTTC
NA TRBJ2-1 NA TRBV2 CASSLGGGGDEQFF TGTGCCAGCAGCTTAGGGGGGGGGGGAGATGAGCAGTTCTTC
few TRBJ1-4 TRBD1 TRBV28 CASSLRQGSEKLFF TGTGCCAGCAGTTTAAGACAGGGTAGTGAAAAACTGTTTTTT
many TRBJ2-2 TRBD1 TRBV12-3/TRBV12-4 CASSGQGWAGELFF TGTGCCAGCAGCGGACAGGGGTGGGCCGGGGAGCTGTTTTTT
many TRBJ1-5 NA TRBV19 CASTGTLSNQPQHF TGTGCCAGTACCGGGACATTGAGCAATCAGCCCCAGCATTTT
NA TRBJ2-3 TRBD2 TRBV20-1 CSARDKLALYTDTQYF TGCAGTGCTAGAGATAAACTAGCGCTCTACACAGATACGCAGTATTTT
NA TRBJ1-5 NA TRBV28 CASSLSQDSNQPQHF TGTGCCAGCAGTTTAAGTCAGGATAGCAATCAGCCCCAGCATTTT
many TRBJ1-1 NA TRBV7-9 CASESTRGNTEAFF TGTGCCAGTGAGAGTACACGGGGGAACACTGAAGCTTTCTTT
many TRBJ1-1 NA TRBV7-3 CASSAGDGNTEAFF TGTGCCAGCAGCGCCGGGGACGGGAACACTGAAGCTTTCTTT
NA TRBJ2-1 NA TRBV20-1 CSAREDEQFF TGCAGTGCTAGAGAAGATGAGCAGTTCTTC